This section outlines one T cell receptor beta chain sequence together with its context. It has no known antigen specificity. No base qualities exist here, and no much larger clone lies one base off it. The data were taken from a study of shared clonotypes between healthy human individuals (dated by TCRdb to the early 2020s). Some background on the complete study: Two women and a few men aged 18 to 49 years were included in the cohort. To estimate repertoire size and how much clonotypes are shared between individuals, the study performed deep sequencing of blood TCR repertoires from roughly five healthy adults. For each donor, CD4 naive and CD4 memory were each given three plates, CD8 naive was given two plates, and CD8 memory was given one plate. Per donor, leukapheresis produced somewhere between about 0.94 and 9 billion PBMCs. Libraries were prepared and TCR repertoires were sequenced by different laboratories using diverse techniques, in order to increase sequencing depth and limit assay-specific biases. What the work shows at the level of the full study, not this receptor alone: Higher generation probabilities were observed for clonotypes shared by all four sorted-subset donors than for non-shared clonotypes. Rarefaction of sorted-subset datasets indicated incomplete sequencing despite the large sequencing depth. The genetic and exposure-history diversity represented was limited by the small number of donors. Sampling was limited to blood, and TCR repertoires in tissue likely differ from TCR repertoires in blood. Larger estimated clonotype richness was generally found for naive subsets than for memory subsets. Based on pairwise subsampling, the degree of clonotype sharing among donors was expected to be affected by sequencing depth. When a handful of donors were compared, the shared fraction of clonotypes was 5% to 6.5% for naive CD4, around 3.5% for naive CD8, 2.3% for memory CD4, and about 0.36% for memory CD8.

TCR CDR3 regions were amplified from genomic DNA by multiplex PCR using the deep immunoSEQ assay. Extracted genomic DNA from each cell subset was distributed evenly across all wells of several immunoSEQ 96-well plates, and each plate was treated as a replicate. For sorted subsets, each replicate PCR was loaded with roughly 190 ng genomic DNA, equivalent to 32,000 or so T cell genomes. The purified libraries were quantified using a Qubit 3.0 fluorometer, sized with a Bioanalyzer 2100, and then quantified again using the KAPA Library Quantification kit. Every immunoSEQ 96-well plate was sequenced on a separate single-read 150-cycle Illumina NextSeq 550 flow cell. The original methods were these. Because only junctional sequences without quality scores were contained in the immunoSEQ output, filtering matching that applied to full-length reads could not be performed. Sequences were annotated with PyIR, a Python wrapper for IgBLAST v1.9, and V/J genes and CDR3 were assigned using IMGT germline references. Any read was removed if the V/J assignment was weak (E-value above 1e-6), the CDR3 was missing, or the read contained stop codons, out-of-frame junctions, or ambiguous translated residues. A V3J clonotype was defined by an identical inferred V gene, J gene, and CDR3 amino acid sequence. Percentage overlap between repertoires was calculated by dividing the number of shared unique clonotypes by the size of the smaller repertoire. Richness of each repertoire was evaluated using RTK rarefaction, the Chao1 estimator, and Recon v2.1 estimates of unobserved clonotypes. OLGA was used to compute generation probabilities for all TCRbeta clonotypes that the gDNA method yielded from a handful of donors. TCRdb carries this immuneACCESS record with in-frame sequences only. Its versions omit some clonotypes, under half of them owing to an unresolved V gene in the studies checked, with the rest unexplained. Clone size and V and J calls were adopted from that table, with D and trimming inferred from the DNA. This sample is represented by under 350,000 clones; 80% to 90% of them were singletons. Jointly, the top ten make up roughly 16% of the sample.

Healthy HIV-negative adults with no recently reported acute infections or vaccinations were included as donors. All donors were Caucasian adults living in Nashville, Tennessee, USA. CD8 memory samples consisted of magnetically selected CD45RO+ cells combined with CCR7-negative CD45RA+ effector memory (TemRA) cells. Blood was collected by leukapheresis, and PBMCs were isolated by Ficoll-Histopaque density gradient centrifugation and then cryopreserved in liquid nitrogen vapor phase. Analytical flow cytometry was used to check the purity and quantity of each magnetically sorted T cell population. Genomic DNA was isolated from each sorted fraction and quantified by UV absorbance on a Nanodrop 2000c. For CDR1 and CDR2, the germline V gene lists SGHVS and FQNEAQ. V gives up 0 bases and J gives up 0 bases, and the segment between their germline ends measures 12 bases. Including the terminal cysteine and phenylalanine, the CDR3 comprises 16 residues. Here the CDR3 DNA is all that survives: 48 bases in frame from base 1.

Sequencing used memory CD8+ T cells sorted from blood. The cell subset or site label, read with the paper, signifies: CD45RO+ cells pooled with CCR7-negative TemRA cells. This TCR came from a man younger than 30 in good health. Here the chain combines TRBV7-8 and TRBJ2-7, with TRBD1 perhaps the D gene, on 6 matching bases. The CDR3 loop reads CASSLARGSSSYEQYF. The nucleotides read TGTGCCAGCAGCTTAGCGAGGGGGTCGAGCTCCTACGAGCAGTACTTC.